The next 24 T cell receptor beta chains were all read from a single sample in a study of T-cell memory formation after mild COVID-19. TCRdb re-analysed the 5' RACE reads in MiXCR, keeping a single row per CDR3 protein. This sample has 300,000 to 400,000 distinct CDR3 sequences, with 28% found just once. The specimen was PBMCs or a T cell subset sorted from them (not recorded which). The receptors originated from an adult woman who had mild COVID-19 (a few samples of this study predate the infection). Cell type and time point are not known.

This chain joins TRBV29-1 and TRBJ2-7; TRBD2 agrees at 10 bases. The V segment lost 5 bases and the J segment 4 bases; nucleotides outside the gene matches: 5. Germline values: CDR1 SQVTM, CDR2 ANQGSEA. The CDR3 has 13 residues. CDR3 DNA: TGCAGCGTTCTAGCGGGAGATAATTACGAGCAGTACTTC. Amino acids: CSVLAGDNYEQYF.

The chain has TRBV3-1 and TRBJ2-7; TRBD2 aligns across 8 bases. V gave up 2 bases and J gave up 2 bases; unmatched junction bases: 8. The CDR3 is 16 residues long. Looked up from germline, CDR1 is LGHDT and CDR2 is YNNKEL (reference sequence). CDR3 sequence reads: CASSQKALAGAYEQYF. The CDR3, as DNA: TGTGCCAGCAGCCAAAAGGCCCTAGCGGGCGCCTACGAGCAGTACTTC.

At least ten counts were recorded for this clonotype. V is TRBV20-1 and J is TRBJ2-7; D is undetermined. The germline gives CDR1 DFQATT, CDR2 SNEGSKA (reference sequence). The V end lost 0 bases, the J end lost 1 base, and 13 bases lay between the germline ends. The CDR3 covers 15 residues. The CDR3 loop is CSARDHSGSSYEQYF. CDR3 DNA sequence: TGCAGTGCTAGAGATCACTCCGGATCTTCCTACGAGCAGTACTTC.

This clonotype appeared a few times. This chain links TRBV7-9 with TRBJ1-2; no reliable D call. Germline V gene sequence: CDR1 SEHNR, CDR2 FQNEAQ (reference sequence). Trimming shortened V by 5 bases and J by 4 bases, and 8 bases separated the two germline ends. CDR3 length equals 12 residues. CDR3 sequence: CASSPRPYGYTF. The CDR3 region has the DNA TGTGCCAGCAGCCCCAGGCCCTATGGCTACACCTTC.

Here the CDR3 DNA reads TGTGCCAGCAGCCAAGCTGCCAAAAACTACAATGAGCAGTTCTTC. Amino acid sequence: CASSQAAKNYNEQFF. The chain joins TRBV16 to TRBJ2-1; the D is unclear. Germline assignment: CDR1 KGHSY and CDR2 FQNENV. Trimming shortened V by 2 bases and J by 3 bases, and 11 bases separated the two germline ends. The CDR3 covers 15 residues.

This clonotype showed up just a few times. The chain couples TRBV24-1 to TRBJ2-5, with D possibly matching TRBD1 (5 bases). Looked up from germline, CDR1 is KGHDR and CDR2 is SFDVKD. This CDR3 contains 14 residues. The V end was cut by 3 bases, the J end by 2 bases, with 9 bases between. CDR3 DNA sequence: TGTGCCACCAGTGATCGGAGACAGCAAGAGACCCAGTACTTC. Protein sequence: CATSDRRQQETQYF.

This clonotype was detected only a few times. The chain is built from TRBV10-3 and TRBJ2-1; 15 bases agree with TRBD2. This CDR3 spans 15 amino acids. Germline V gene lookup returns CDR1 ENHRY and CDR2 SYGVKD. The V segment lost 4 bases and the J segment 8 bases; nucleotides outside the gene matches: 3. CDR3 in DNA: TGTGCCATCAGTGGGACTAGCGGGAGGGTCCATGAGCAGTTCTTC. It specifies CAISGTSGRVHEQFF.

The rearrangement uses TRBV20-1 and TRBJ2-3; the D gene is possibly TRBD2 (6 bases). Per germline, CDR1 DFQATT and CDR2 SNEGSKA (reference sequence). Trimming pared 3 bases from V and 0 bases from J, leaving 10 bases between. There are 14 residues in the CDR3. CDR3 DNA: TGCAGTGCTAGCCTGGGGACTAGCACAGATACGCAGTATTTT. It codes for CSASLGTSTDTQYF.

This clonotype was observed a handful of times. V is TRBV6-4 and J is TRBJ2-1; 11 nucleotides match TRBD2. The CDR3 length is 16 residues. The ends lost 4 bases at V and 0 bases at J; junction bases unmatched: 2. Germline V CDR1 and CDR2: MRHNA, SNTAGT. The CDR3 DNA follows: TGTGCCAGCAGTGCTACTAGCGGGAGCTCCTACAATGAGCAGTTCTTC. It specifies CASSATSGSSYNEQFF.

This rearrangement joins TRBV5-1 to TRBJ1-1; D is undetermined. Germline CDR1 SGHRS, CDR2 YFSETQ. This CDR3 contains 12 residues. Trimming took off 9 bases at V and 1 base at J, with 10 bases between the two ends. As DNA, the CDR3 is TGCGCCACCAAGGCCCCGAACACTGAAGCTTTCTTT. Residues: CATKAPNTEAFF.

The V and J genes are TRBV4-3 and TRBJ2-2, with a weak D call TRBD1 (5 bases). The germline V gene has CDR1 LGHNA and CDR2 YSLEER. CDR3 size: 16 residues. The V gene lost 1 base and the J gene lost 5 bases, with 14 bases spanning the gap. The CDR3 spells CASSQAAQAVTGELFF. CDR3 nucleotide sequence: TGCGCCAGCAGCCAAGCCGCACAGGCTGTTACCGGGGAGCTGTTTTTT.

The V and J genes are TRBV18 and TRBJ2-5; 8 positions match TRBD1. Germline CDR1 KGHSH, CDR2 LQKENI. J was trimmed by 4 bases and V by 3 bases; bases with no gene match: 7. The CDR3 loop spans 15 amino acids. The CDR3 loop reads CASSPRTGPGETQYF. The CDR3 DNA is TGTGCCAGCTCACCGAGGACAGGGCCAGGAGAGACCCAGTACTTC.

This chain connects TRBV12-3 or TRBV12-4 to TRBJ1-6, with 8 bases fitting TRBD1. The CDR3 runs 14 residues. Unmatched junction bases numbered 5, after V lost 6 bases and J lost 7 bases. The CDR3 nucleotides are TGTGCCAGCAGCATGGGACAGGAGAATTCACCCCTCCACTTT. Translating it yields CASSMGQENSPLHF.

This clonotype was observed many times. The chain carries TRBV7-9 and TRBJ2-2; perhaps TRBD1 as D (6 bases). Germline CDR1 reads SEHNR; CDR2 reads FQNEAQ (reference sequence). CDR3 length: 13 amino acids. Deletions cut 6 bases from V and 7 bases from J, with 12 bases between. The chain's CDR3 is CASSLQGSGELFF. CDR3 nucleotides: TGTGCCAGCAGTTTACAGGGAAGCGGGGAGCTGTTTTTT.

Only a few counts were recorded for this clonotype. CDR3 loop: CSARPYRPKTDTDTQYF. The CDR3 coding sequence is TGCAGTGCCAGACCTTACCGACCCAAAACCGACACAGATACGCAGTATTTT. V is TRBV20-1 and J is TRBJ2-3; no clear D gene. The CDR3 loop spans 17 amino acids. The V gene lost 6 bases and the J gene lost 2 bases, with 24 bases spanning the gap. The V gene's germline CDR1 is DFQATT and CDR2 SNEGSKA (reference sequence).

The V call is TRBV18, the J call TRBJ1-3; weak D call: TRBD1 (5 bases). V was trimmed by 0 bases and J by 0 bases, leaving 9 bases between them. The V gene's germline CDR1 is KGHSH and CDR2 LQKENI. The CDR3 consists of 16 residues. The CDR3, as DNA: TGTGCCAGCTCACCACCGGGGGTAATCTCTGGAAACACCATATATTTT. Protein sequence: CASSPPGVISGNTIYF. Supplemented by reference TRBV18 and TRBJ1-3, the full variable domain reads NAGVMQNPRHLVRRRGQEARLRCSPMKGHSHVYWYRQLPEEGLKFMVYLQKENIIDESGMPKERFSAEFPKEGPSILRIQQVVRGDSAAYFCASSPPGVISGNTIYFGEGSWLTVV.

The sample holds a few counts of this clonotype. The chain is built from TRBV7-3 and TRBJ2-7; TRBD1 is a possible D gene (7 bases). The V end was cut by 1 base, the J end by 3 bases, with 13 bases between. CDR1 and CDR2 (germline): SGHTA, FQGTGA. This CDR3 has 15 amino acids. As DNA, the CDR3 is TGTGCCAGCAGCTTAAGCGGGACAGACAACTACGAGCAGTACTTC. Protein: CASSLSGTDNYEQYF.

The DNA of the CDR3 is TGTGCCAGCAGTAATCATAAGGCAGATACGCAGTATTTT. Protein: CASSNHKADTQYF. V gene TRBV27 combines with J gene TRBJ2-3, with unresolved D. V lost 5 bases and J 4 bases, leaving 10 bases between the germline ends. CDR1 MNHEY and CDR2 SMNVEV come from the germline V gene (reference sequence). This CDR3 comprises 13 residues.

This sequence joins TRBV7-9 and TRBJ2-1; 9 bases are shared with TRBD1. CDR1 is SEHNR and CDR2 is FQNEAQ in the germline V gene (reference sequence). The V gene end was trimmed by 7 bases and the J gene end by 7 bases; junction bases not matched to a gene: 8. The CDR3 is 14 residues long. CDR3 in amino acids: CASTGTGIQNEQFF. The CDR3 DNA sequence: TGTGCCAGCACCGGGACAGGGATTCAAAATGAGCAGTTCTTC.

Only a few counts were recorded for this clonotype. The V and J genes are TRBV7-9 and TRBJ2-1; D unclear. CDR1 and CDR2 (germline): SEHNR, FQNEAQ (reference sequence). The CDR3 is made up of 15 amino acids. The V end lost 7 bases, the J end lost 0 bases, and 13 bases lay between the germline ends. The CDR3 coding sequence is TGTGCCAGCACAAAGGACCTGAGCTCCTACAATGAGCAGTTCTTC. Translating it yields CASTKDLSSYNEQFF.

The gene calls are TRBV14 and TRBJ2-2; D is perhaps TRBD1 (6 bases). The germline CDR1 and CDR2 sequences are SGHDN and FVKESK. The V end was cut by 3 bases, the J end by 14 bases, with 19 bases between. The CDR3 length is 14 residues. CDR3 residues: CASSQFRGVQELFF. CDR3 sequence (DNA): TGTGCCAGCAGCCAGTTCAGGGGAGTTCAGGAACTGTTTTTT.

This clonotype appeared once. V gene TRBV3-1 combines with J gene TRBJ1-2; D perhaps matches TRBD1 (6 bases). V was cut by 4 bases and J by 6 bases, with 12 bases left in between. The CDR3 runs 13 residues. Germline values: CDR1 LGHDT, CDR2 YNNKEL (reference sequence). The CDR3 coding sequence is TGTGCCAGCAGCCCCCGAGAGGGGGATGGCTACACCTTC. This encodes CASSPREGDGYTF.

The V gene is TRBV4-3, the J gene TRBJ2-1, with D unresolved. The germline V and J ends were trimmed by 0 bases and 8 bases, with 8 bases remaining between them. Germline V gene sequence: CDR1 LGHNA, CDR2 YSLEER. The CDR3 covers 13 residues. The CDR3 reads CASSQDWQYEQFF. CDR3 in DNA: TGCGCCAGCAGCCAAGATTGGCAGTATGAGCAGTTCTTC.

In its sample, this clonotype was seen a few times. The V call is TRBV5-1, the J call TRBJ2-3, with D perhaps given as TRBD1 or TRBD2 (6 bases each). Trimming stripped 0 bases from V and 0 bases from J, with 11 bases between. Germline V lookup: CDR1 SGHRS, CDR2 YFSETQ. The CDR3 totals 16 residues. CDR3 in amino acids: CASSLVGGSSTDTQYF. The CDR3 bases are TGCGCCAGCAGCTTGGTAGGGGGGTCTAGCACAGATACGCAGTATTTT.